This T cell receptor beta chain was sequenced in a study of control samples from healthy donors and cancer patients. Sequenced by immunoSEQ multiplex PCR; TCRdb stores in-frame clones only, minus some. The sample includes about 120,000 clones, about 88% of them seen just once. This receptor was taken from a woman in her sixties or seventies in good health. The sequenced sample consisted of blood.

CDR3 loop: CASSWGVGGAGIYEQYF. The DNA of the CDR3 is TGCGCCAGCAGCTGGGGAGTTGGGGGGGCCGGCATCTACGAGCAGTACTTC. The chain combines TRBV5-1 with TRBJ2-7; weak D call: TRBD2 (7 bases). This CDR3 is built from 17 residues. Per germline, CDR1 SGHRS and CDR2 YFSETQ. V lost 3 bases, J lost 3 bases, and 22 bases lay in between.